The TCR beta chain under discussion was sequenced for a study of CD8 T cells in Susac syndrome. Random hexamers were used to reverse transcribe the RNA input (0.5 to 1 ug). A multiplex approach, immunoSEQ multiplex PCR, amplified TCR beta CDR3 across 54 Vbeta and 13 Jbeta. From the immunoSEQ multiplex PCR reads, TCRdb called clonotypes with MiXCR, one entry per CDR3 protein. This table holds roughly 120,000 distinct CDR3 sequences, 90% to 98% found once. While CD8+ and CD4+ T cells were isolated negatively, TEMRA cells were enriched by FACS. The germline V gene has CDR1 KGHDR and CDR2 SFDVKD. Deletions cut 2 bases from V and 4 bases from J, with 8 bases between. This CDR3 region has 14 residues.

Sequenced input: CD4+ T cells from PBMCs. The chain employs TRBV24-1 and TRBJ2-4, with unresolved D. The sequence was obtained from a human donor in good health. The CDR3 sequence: CATSDWSLKNIQYF. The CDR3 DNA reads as TGTGCCACCAGTGATTGGAGTCTGAAAAACATTCAGTACTTC.